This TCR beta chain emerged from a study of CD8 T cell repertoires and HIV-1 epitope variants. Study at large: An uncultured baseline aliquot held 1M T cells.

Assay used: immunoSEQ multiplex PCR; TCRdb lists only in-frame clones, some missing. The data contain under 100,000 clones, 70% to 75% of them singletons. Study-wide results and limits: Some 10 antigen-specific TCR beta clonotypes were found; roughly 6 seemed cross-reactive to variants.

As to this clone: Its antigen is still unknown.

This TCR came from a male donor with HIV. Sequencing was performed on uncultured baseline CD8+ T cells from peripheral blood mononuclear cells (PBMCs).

In DNA form, the CDR3 reads TGTGCCAGCTCACCACGGGCGTTAAGGACGGATGAGCAGTTCTTC. Amino acids: CASSPRALRTDEQFF. The V gene is TRBV18, the J gene TRBJ2-1; D is undetermined. Trimming stripped 1 base from V and 8 bases from J, with 15 bases between. The germline V gene encodes CDR1 KGHSH and CDR2 LQKENI. CDR3 length: 15 amino acids.